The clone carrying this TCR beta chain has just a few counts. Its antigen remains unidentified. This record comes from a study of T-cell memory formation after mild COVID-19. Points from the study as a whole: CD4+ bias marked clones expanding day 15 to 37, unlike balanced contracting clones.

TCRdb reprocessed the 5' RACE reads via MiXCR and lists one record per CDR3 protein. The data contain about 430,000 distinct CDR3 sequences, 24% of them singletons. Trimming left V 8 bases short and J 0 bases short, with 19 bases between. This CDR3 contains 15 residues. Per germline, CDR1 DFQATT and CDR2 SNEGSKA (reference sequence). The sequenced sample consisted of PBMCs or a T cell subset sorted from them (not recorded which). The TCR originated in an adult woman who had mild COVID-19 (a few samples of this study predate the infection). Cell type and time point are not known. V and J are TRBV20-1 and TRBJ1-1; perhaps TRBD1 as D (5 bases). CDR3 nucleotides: TGCAGTCACGGTTGGGGGGGAGGGATGAACACTGAAGCTTTCTTT. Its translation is CSHGWGGGMNTEAFF.